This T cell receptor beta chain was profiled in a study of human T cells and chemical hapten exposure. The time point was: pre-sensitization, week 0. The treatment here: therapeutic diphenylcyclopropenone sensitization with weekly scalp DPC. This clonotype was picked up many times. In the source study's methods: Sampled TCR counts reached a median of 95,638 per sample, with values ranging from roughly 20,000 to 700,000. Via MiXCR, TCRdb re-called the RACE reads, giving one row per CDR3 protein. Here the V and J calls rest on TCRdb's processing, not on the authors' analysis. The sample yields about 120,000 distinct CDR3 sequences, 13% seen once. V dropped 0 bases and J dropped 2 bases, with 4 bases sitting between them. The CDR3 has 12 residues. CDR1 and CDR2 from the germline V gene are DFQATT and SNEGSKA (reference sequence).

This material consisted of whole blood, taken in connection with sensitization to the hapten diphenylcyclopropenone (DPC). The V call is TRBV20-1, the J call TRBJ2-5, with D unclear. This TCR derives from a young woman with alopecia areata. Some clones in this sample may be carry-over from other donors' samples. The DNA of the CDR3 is TGCAGTGCTAGAGATGGGCAAGAGACCCAGTACTTC. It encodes CSARDGQETQYF.